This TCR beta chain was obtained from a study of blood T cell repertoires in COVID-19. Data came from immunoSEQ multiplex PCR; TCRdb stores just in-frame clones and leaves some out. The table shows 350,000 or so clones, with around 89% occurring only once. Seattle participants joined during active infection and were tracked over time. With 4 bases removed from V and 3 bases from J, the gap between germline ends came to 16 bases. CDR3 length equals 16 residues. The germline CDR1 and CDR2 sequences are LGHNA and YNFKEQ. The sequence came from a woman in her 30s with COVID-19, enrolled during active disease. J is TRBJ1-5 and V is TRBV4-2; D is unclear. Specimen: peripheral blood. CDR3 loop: CASSPGEVGFNQPQHF. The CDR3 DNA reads TGTGCCAGCAGCCCCGGGGAAGTGGGTTTCAATCAGCCCCAGCATTTT.